This T cell receptor (beta chain) was recovered during a study of shared clonotypes between healthy human individuals. Across the whole study: CD8 memory received one plate per donor, CD8 naive two, CD4 memory three and CD4 naive three.

Overall study results and limits: Compared with clonotypes that all four donors shared, non-shared clonotypes had lower generation probabilities.

Concerning this clone: What it binds is not known.

V was clipped by 4 bases and J by 0 bases; unmatched bases: 5. The CDR3 length is 17 residues. The germline V gene encodes CDR1 LGHNA and CDR2 YNFKEQ. Data came from immunoSEQ multiplex PCR; TCRdb stores just in-frame clones and leaves some out. The sample contains approximately 620,000 clones, roughly 97% of which appear only once. The sequence was collected from a woman aged 25 to 39 in good health. Sample: naive CD4+ T cells sorted from blood. Sample subset: CD45RA+ positively selected. V gene TRBV4-2 combines with J gene TRBJ2-3, with 12 bases fitting TRBD2. The CDR3 DNA reads as TGTGCCAGCAGCCTCCGGACTAGCGGGGATAGCACAGATACGCAGTATTTT. Translating gives CASSLRTSGDSTDTQYF.